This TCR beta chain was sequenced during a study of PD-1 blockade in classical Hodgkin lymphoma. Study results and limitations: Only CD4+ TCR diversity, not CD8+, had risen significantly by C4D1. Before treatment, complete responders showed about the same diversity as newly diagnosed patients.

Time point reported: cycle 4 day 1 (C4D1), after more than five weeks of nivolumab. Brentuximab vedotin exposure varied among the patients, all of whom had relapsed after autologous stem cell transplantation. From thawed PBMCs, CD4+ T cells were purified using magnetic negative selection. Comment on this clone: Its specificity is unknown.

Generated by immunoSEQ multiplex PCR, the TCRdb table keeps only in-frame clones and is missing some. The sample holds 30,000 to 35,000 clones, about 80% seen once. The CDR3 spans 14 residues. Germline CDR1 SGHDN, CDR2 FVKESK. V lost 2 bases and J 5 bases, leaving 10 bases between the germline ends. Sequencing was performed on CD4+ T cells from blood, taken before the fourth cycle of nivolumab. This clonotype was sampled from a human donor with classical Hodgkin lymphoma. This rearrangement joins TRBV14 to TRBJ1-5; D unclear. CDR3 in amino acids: CASSQPSQDQPQHF. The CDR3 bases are TGTGCCAGCAGCCAACCTTCGCAAGATCAGCCCCAGCATTTT.